Described below is a single TCR beta chain sequence and its context. V lost 7 bases, J lost 4 bases, and 13 bases lay in between. The CDR3 sequence is 12 residues long. CDR1 SQVTM and CDR2 ANQGSEA come from the germline V gene. This entry comes from a study of blood T cell repertoires in COVID-19. Overall study context: COVID-19 samples, acute and convalescent, were from the United States, Italy and Spain. PBMCs, B-cell-depleted T cells, or T cells provided the cDNA or gDNA that made up the material.

Authors' analysis steps: Amplification of reference gene primers was used by the study to estimate nucleated cell counts. Profiled with immunoSEQ multiplex PCR; TCRdb holds only in-frame clones, not every one. That table is the source of V, J and clone size, and D and trimming were worked out from the DNA. The sample carries about 76,000 clones, roughly 84% recorded once. The receptor was isolated from a man aged 55 to 69 with COVID-19, enrolled during active disease. The sequenced sample consisted of peripheral blood. The J gene is TRBJ1-2, the V gene TRBV29-1; D may be TRBD1 (6 bases). CDR3 residues: CSAEGGGYGYTF. The DNA of the CDR3 is TGCAGCGCCGAGGGGGGGGGCTATGGCTACACCTTC.